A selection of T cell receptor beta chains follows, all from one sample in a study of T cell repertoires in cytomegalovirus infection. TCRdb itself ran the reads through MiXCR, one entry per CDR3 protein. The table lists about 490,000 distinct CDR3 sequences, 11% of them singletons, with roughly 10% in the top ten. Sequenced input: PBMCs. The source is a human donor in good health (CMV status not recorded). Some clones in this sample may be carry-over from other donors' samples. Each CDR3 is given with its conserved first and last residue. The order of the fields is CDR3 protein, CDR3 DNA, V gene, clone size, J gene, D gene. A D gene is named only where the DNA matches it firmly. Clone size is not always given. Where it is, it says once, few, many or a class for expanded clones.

CDR3: CASSPIELAGGNEQFF
DNA: TGTGCCAGCAGCCCCATCGAACTAGCGGGAGGCAATGAGCAGTTCTTC
V: TRBV28
size: many
J: TRBJ2-1
D: TRBD2

CDR3: CASSAPGGLRGDTEAFF
DNA: TGTGCCAGCAGTGCCCCCGGTGGCTTGAGGGGGGACACTGAAGCTTTCTTT
V: TRBV6-1
size: .
J: TRBJ1-1
D: .

CDR3: CASKEFGGTGRQFF
DNA: TGTGCCAGTAAAGAATTTGGGGGTACCGGGAGGCAGTTCTTC
V: TRBV19
size: few
J: TRBJ2-1
D: .

CDR3: CASTETGSGQPQHF
DNA: TGTGCCAGTACCGAGACAGGGTCGGGTCAGCCCCAGCATTTT
V: TRBV19
size: many
J: TRBJ1-5
D: TRBD1

CDR3: CAITEDSGANVLTF
DNA: TGTGCCATCACGGAGGACTCTGGGGCCAACGTCCTGACTTTC
V: TRBV10-3
size: few
J: TRBJ2-6
D: .

CDR3: CATYLSNEQFF
DNA: TGTGCCACCTACCTAAGTAATGAGCAGTTCTTC
V: TRBV28
size: many
J: TRBJ2-1
D: .

CDR3: CSARGGGDNTEAFF
DNA: TGCAGTGCTAGGGGGGGAGGGGACAACACTGAAGCTTTCTTT
V: TRBV20-1
size: few
J: TRBJ1-1
D: .

CDR3: CASSQGGGPIYEQYF
DNA: TGCGCCAGCAGCCAAGGTGGTGGACCCATCTACGAGCAGTACTTC
V: TRBV4-1
size: .
J: TRBJ2-7
D: .

CDR3: CSVMGQGRPSGNTIYF
DNA: TGCAGCGTCATGGGGCAGGGCCGTCCCTCTGGAAACACCATATATTTT
V: TRBV29-1
size: .
J: TRBJ1-3
D: .

CDR3: CASSLLGNYEQYF
DNA: TGTGCCAGCAGCTTGTTAGGAAACTACGAGCAGTACTTC
V: TRBV5-4
size: .
J: TRBJ2-7
D: .

CDR3: CASTRDRGTYEQYF
DNA: TGTGCCAGCACCAGAGACAGGGGTACCTACGAGCAGTACTTC
V: TRBV6-1
size: many
J: TRBJ2-7
D: TRBD1

CDR3: CASSLQQGLNTEAFF
DNA: TGTGCCAGCAGCCTTCAACAGGGATTGAACACTGAAGCTTTCTTT
V: TRBV6-1
size: many
J: TRBJ1-1
D: .

CDR3: CASRTREPLLGYTF
DNA: TGTGCCAGTAGGACCCGGGAGCCTCTATTAGGCTACACCTTC
V: TRBV19
size: many
J: TRBJ1-2
D: .

CDR3: CASSQRTGGIETQYF
DNA: TGTGCCAGCAGCCAAAGGACAGGGGGTATTGAGACCCAGTACTTC
V: TRBV3-1
size: .
J: TRBJ2-5
D: TRBD1

CDR3: CASRPFDRGDTEAFF
DNA: TGTGCCAGCAGACCCTTTGATCGGGGGGACACTGAAGCTTTCTTT
V: TRBV28
size: few
J: TRBJ1-1
D: .

CDR3: CASSTPGGGWTGELFF
DNA: TGTGCCAGCAGCACCCCTGGCGGGGGGTGGACCGGGGAGCTGTTTTTT
V: TRBV9
size: .
J: TRBJ2-2
D: TRBD2

CDR3: CASSRRTWDNEQFF
DNA: TGTGCCAGCAGCCGAAGGACTTGGGACAATGAGCAGTTCTTC
V: TRBV11-2
size: many
J: TRBJ2-1
D: .

CDR3: CASSQLSSPGRDGEQFF
DNA: TGTGCCAGCAGCCAACTTAGTTCTCCTGGGCGTGACGGTGAGCAGTTCTTC
V: TRBV14
size: .
J: TRBJ2-1
D: .

CDR3: CANRTDPYNEQFF
DNA: TGTGCCAACCGGACGGATCCCTACAATGAGCAGTTCTTC
V: TRBV19
size: many
J: TRBJ2-1
D: .

CDR3: CASSGLEDRNTGELFF
DNA: TGTGCCAGCAGTGGGTTGGAAGACCGGAACACCGGGGAGCTGTTTTTT
V: TRBV6-1
size: many
J: TRBJ2-2
D: .